Detailed here is one TCR beta chain. This sample is part of a study of blood T cell repertoires in COVID-19. About the study: COVID-19 samples from acute and convalescent phases originated in the United States, Italy and Spain. From T cells, B-cell-depleted T cells, or PBMCs came the material, which was cDNA or gDNA.

In the authors' methods: Amplifying reference gene primers gave estimates of nucleated cell counts. Profiling relied on immunoSEQ multiplex PCR, and the TCRdb table lists in-frame clones only, not all of them. That table is the source of V, J and clone size, and D and trimming were worked out from the DNA. The table shows 240,000 or so clones, with around 86% occurring only once. Germline V gene lookup returns CDR1 WSHSY and CDR2 SAAADI. This CDR3 has 15 residues. Trimming took off 3 bases at V and 2 bases at J, with 13 bases between the two ends. The chain links TRBV10-2 to TRBJ2-5; D possibly corresponds to TRBD1 (5 bases). The clonotype was recovered from a woman aged 25 to 39 who had recovered from COVID-19. Source material: peripheral blood. CDR3 DNA sequence: TGCGCCAGCAGTGACCATCCTAGGGGTCAAGAGACCCAGTACTTC. Its translation is CASSDHPRGQETQYF.